Listed below are T cell receptor beta chains from one sample, sequenced in a study of blood T cell repertoires in COVID-19. Only in-frame clones appear in the TCRdb table, and some are missing; sequencing was by immunoSEQ multiplex PCR. The sample includes approximately 290,000 clones, 90% of them seen just once. The sequencing sample was made of PBMCs or T cells enriched from blood (not recorded which). Every receptor here comes from a woman aged 18-29 years with acute COVID-19. CDR3s include the opening cysteine and the closing phenylalanine or tryptophan.

V	J	CDR3
TRBV18	TRBJ1-2	CASSTPEFGGYTF
TRBV5-1	TRBJ2-7	CASSWDSAYEQYF
TRBV2	TRBJ1-5	CASSDVTTGDQPQHF
TRBV7-2	TRBJ2-5	CASSRQVQETQYF
TRBV10-1	TRBJ2-7	CASRYLSLIQGSYEQYF
TRBV10-3	TRBJ1-1	CAISGQGGEAFF
TRBV19	TRBJ2-1	CASSILAGENNEQFF
TRBV4-1	TRBJ1-1	CASSQVAGHALGGAEAFF
TRBV5-1	TRBJ2-3	CASSPLAGGSTDTQYF
TRBV28	TRBJ2-3	CASSLAVAGGTDTQYF
TRBV21-1	TRBJ2-1	CASSKKSYLAGEIGQFF
TRBV2	TRBJ1-2	CASSDRINGYTF
TRBV7-2	TRBJ2-3	CASSLQGTTPDTQYF
TRBV19	TRBJ2-1	CASRSDRGNEQFF
TRBV28	TRBJ2-7	CASSPDRGIRYEQYF
TRBV15	TRBJ2-7	CATSSLATYEQYF
TRBV27	TRBJ2-2	CASSLLASDRNTGELFF
TRBV2	TRBJ1-1	CASSEAENTEAFF
TRBV7-9	TRBJ1-5	CASSPGPGYSNQPQHF
TRBV6-5	TRBJ1-2	CASSHDRSYGYTF
TRBV3-1/TRBV3-2	TRBJ1-2	CASSQGGTGEGYGYTF
TRBV4-2	TRBJ1-4	CASSPGDRGPEKLFF
TRBV12-3/TRBV12-4	TRBJ1-4	CASTPGFGEKLFF
TRBV30	TRBJ1-1	CAWGQGGTEAFF
TRBV5-4	TRBJ1-2	CASSSTPGQVTYGYTF
TRBV7-9	TRBJ2-1	CASSLVSGFSYNEQFF
TRBV2	TRBJ1-2	CASSEAGQGFGGYTF
TRBV28	TRBJ2-2	CASRPGHHTGELFF
TRBV5-1	TRBJ1-2	CASSLAQDGYTF
TRBV18	TRBJ2-7	CASSPGTGYWEQYF
TRBV12-3/TRBV12-4	TRBJ2-7	CASSGIGGPRYF
TRBV25-1	TRBJ2-1	CASSPLYGRAYNEQFF
TRBV24-1	TRBJ2-4	CATILWFKNIQYF
TRBV28	TRBJ2-7	CASSAVGQSTSYEQYF
TRBV30	TRBJ1-2	CAWTKDDGLLGGYTF
TRBV6-5	TRBJ1-1	CASRRQSMNTEAFF
TRBV27	TRBJ1-2	CASSPTTSGQGGYTF
TRBV2	TRBJ1-5	CASSERGGNQPQHF
TRBV27	TRBJ1-5	CASSLAQGSNQPQHF
TRBV11-2	TRBJ1-1	CASRQGENTEAFF
TRBV29-1	TRBJ2-1	CSSCLGTGDEQFF
TRBV9	TRBJ1-2	CASSSQGLDGYTF
TRBV12-3/TRBV12-4	TRBJ1-1	CASSFLSDTEAFF
TRBV19	TRBJ1-5	CASKVVGTEQPQHF
TRBV2	TRBJ2-1	CASREGLAGARQFF
TRBV6-1	TRBJ1-6	CASSDPVQSLNSPLHF
TRBV5-1	TRBJ2-2	CASSWTGQNTGELFF
TRBV2	TRBJ2-1	CASSLAGSYNEQFF
TRBV7-3	TRBJ2-6	CASSPGLAGLVSGANVLTF
TRBV10-3	TRBJ1-1	CAIRDLNTEAFF
TRBV10-2	TRBJ2-5	CASRGGIEKTQYF
TRBV21-1	TRBJ1-1	CASSKVGRLTGDTEAFF
TRBV6-1	TRBJ1-5	CASSDLTNQPQHF
TRBV27	TRBJ1-5	CASSLSRGGGQPQHF
TRBV6-5	TRBJ2-7	CASSYKGAPSSEQYF
TRBV18	TRBJ1-4	CASSSMAGPNEKLFF
TRBV28	TRBJ1-1	CASSLERALNTEAFF
TRBV6-5	TRBJ2-7	CASSSELAGGYEQYF